This T cell receptor (beta chain) was sequenced for a study of vaccination effects on CD4 cells after COVID-19. Study-level background: Before sequencing took place, the ViraFEST assay used viral peptide pools to expand antigen-specific CD4+ T cells. Approximately 2.2 million PBMC per well received 7.5 to 10 IU/ml IL-2 and 8 to 10 ug/ml peptides in culture. Two doses of BNT162b2 or mRNA-1273 vaccine were administered to participants. Broader study findings: Marked contraction was observed in infection-induced and vaccine-induced clones late after vaccination.

A word on this clone: Its cognate antigen is unknown.

V was clipped by 5 bases and J by 0 bases, with 10 bases between them. This CDR3 spans 14 amino acids. Germline CDR1 SEHNR, CDR2 FQNEAQ (reference sequence). Data came from immunoSEQ multiplex PCR; TCRdb stores just in-frame clones and leaves some out. The data show about 74,000 clones, roughly 80% seen once. Cells that had been cultured for nine to eleven days were the source of isolated CD4+ T cells. The gene calls are TRBV7-9 and TRBJ2-5, with D maybe TRBD2 (6 bases). The receptor was derived from a human donor who received a COVID-19 vaccine. Sequencing was performed on CD4+ T cells from PBMCs cultured without peptide, taken before COVID-19 vaccination. CDR3 DNA sequence: TGTGCCAGCAGCCCCGGGACTCACCAAGAGACCCAGTACTTC. It codes for CASSPGTHQETQYF.